The 9 T cell receptor beta chains below were found in one sample sequenced in a study of T cell responses to AZD1222 COVID-19 vaccine. The data were produced by immunoSEQ multiplex PCR, yet TCRdb's version contains in-frame clones alone and is incomplete. This table holds some 97,000 clones, 70% to 90% found once. The sample consisted of peripheral blood, taken on day 0 of MenACWY control vaccination. The receptors stem from an adult in good health.

The gene calls are TRBV7-8 and TRBJ1-1; D might be TRBD1 (5 bases). The germline V and J ends were trimmed by 3 bases and 1 base, with 6 bases remaining between them. Germline CDR1 is SGHVS and CDR2 is FQNEAQ. This CDR3 is 13 amino acids long. CDR3 in DNA: TGTGCCAGCAGCTTTGGGGGGAACACTGAAGCTTTCTTT. Translated, it gives CASSFGGNTEAFF.

The genes are TRBV29-1 and TRBJ1-5; D possibly corresponds to TRBD1 (5 bases). CDR1 and CDR2 (germline): SQVTM, ANQGSEA. V shed 2 bases and J shed 7 bases, with 12 bases lying between them. The CDR3 consists of 13 residues. Written as DNA, the CDR3 is TGCAGCGTTGAATCCGGGGCCGGACAGCCCCAGCATTTT. This encodes CSVESGAGQPQHF.

This sequence joins TRBV7-9 and TRBJ1-1; TRBD1 might be the D (5 bases). CDR3 size: 14 residues. Between the trimmed V and J ends, which lost 5 bases and 0 bases, there was a span of 10 bases. The V gene's germline CDR1 is SEHNR and CDR2 FQNEAQ (reference sequence). DNA for the CDR3: TGTGCCAGCAGCCTGGGACTTTTGAACACTGAAGCTTTCTTT. It encodes CASSLGLLNTEAFF.

The CDR3 reads CASRTTVFTDTQYF. CDR3 in DNA: TGTGCCAGCAGGACGACAGTTTTCACAGATACGCAGTATTTT. The chain links TRBV3-1 (or the pseudogene TRBV3-2) to TRBJ2-3; the D gene is possibly TRBD1 (5 bases). Germline CDR1 reads LGHDT; CDR2 reads YNNKEL (reference sequence). Trimming shortened V by 6 bases and J by 2 bases, and 12 bases separated the two germline ends. This CDR3 spans 14 amino acids.

The chain combines TRBV7-2 with TRBJ2-3, with 7 bases lining up with TRBD2. V lost 4 bases to trimming and J lost 4 bases; unmatched junction nucleotides: 8. The CDR3 runs 15 residues. In germline, CDR1 is SGHTA, CDR2 FQGNSA. CDR3 protein: CASSYGLDLSDTQYF. CDR3 DNA sequence: TGTGCCAGCAGCTACGGACTAGATCTCTCAGATACGCAGTATTTT.

As DNA, the CDR3 is TGCGCCAGCAGCTTGGCCGCGGGGGGAGTTCGGGGCGAGCAGTACTTC. Protein product: CASSLAAGGVRGEQYF. The V call is TRBV5-1, the J call TRBJ2-7; 8 nucleotides agree with TRBD2. There are 16 residues in the CDR3. The V gene end was trimmed by 0 bases and the J gene end by 6 bases; junction bases not matched to a gene: 11. The V gene's germline CDR1 is SGHRS and CDR2 YFSETQ.

This clone was detected only once. V usage is TRBV19 and J usage is TRBJ1-1, with D maybe TRBD1 (6 bases). This CDR3 is built from 13 residues. From germline, CDR1 is LNHDA and CDR2 SQIVND (reference sequence). V was trimmed by 5 bases and J by 1 base, leaving 8 bases between them. CDR3 residues: CASSSQGNTEAFF. CDR3 nucleotide sequence: TGTGCCAGTAGTTCACAGGGGAACACTGAAGCTTTCTTT.

The chain combines TRBV13 with TRBJ1-5; D is ambiguous. V lost 0 bases and J lost 2, with 5 bases in between. The CDR3 has 14 residues. Germline values: CDR1 PRHDT, CDR2 FYEKMQ (reference sequence). The CDR3 DNA sequence: TGTGCCAGCAGCTTAGGAGGTGGCAATCAGCCCCAGCATTTT. Translation gives CASSLGGGNQPQHF.

V usage is TRBV6-5 and J usage is TRBJ1-1; D might be TRBD1 (6 bases). The CDR3 extends over 14 amino acids. From germline, CDR1 is MNHEY and CDR2 SVGAGI. V was pared by 6 bases and J by 1 base, with 12 bases between. This CDR3 reads CASRDGGENTEAFF. The CDR3, as DNA: TGTGCCAGCAGAGATGGGGGCGAGAACACTGAAGCTTTCTTT.